Below, 25 T cell receptor beta chains from the same sample are listed, as sequenced in a study of T cells in Graves' hyperthyroidism and ophthalmopathy. TCR beta CDR3 regions were amplified from RNA. An initial round of RT-PCR targeting the TCR CDR3 relied on the HTBI primer set. TCRdb reanalysed the multiplex PCR reads using MiXCR and keeps one entry per CDR3 protein. The sample records roughly 750,000 distinct CDR3 sequences, about 15% being singletons. The sample comprised blood. Source of these receptors: a man aged 18 to 29 with Graves' hyperthyroidism.

The rearrangement uses TRBV6-5 and TRBJ2-2; 7 nucleotides match TRBD1. CDR3 length: 15 amino acids. V was pared by 4 bases and J by 5 bases, with 7 bases of the junction left unmatched. Germline CDR1 MNHEY, CDR2 SVGAGI. CDR3 in amino acids: CASSSTGAWTGELFF. The CDR3, as DNA: TGTGCCAGCAGTTCAACAGGGGCCTGGACCGGGGAGCTGTTTTTT.

This clonotype was counted a few times. The chain joins TRBV7-9 to TRBJ2-5; D perhaps matches TRBD2 (6 bases). The V gene lost 2 bases and the J gene lost 2 bases, with 9 bases spanning the gap. The germline gives CDR1 SEHNR, CDR2 FQNEAQ (reference sequence). CDR3 size: 14 residues. The CDR3 DNA reads as TGTGCCAGCAGCTTACAGGGACTTCAAGAGACCCAGTACTTC. This encodes CASSLQGLQETQYF.

This clonotype showed up many times. The chain carries TRBV28 and TRBJ2-7, with D perhaps given as TRBD1 or TRBD2 (5 bases each). The CDR3 sequence is 15 residues long. V was shortened by 6 bases and J by 1 base, with 16 bases between the two germline ends. Germline V lookup: CDR1 MDHEN, CDR2 SYDVKM. The CDR3 loop is CASSLSPGPSYEQYF. CDR3 DNA: TGTGCCAGCAGCCTCTCGCCGGGACCATCCTACGAGCAGTACTTC.

The sample holds a few counts of this clonotype. The V call is TRBV6-1, the J call TRBJ1-1, with TRBD1 matching over 7 bases. V shed 8 bases, J shed 1 base, and the junction held 7 bases outside the gene matches. Germline CDR1 and CDR2: MNHNS and SASEGT. This CDR3 has 14 residues. The DNA for the CDR3 is TGTGCCAGCGGGCGAAACAGGGGGAACACTGAAGCTTTCTTT. Translated, it gives CASGRNRGNTEAFF.

This clonotype was seen only a few times. V gene TRBV6-5 combines with J gene TRBJ2-1, with 9 bases identical to TRBD1. V lost 10 bases to trimming and J lost 4 bases; unmatched junction nucleotides: 11. This CDR3 comprises 15 residues. Germline CDR1 and CDR2: MNHEY and SVGAGI. CDR3 DNA: TGTGCCACCCTTCCACAGGGGGCAGCTTACAATGAGCAGTTCTTC. It is translated as CATLPQGAAYNEQFF.

This clonotype was found many times. The chain links TRBV6-5 to TRBJ2-7, with D tentatively TRBD1 or TRBD2 (5 bases each). This CDR3 is 12 amino acids long. Germline-derived CDR1 and CDR2 are MNHEY and SVGAGI. V was shortened by 2 bases and J by 5 bases, with 7 bases between the two germline ends. In nucleotides, the CDR3 is TGTGCCAGCAGTTACGGGGACCACGAGCAGTACTTC. Translating it yields CASSYGDHEQYF.

The rearrangement links TRBV5-8 to TRBJ2-3; 8 bases match TRBD2. The length of the CDR3 is 18 residues. Germline values: CDR1 SGHTS, CDR2 YDEGEE. J gave up 1 base and V 0 bases, and 10 bases lay outside the gene matches. CDR3 loop: CASSLAGTGRGGTDTQYF. The CDR3 region has the DNA TGTGCCAGCAGCTTGGCGGGGACCGGGAGGGGAGGCACAGATACGCAGTATTTT.

The chain links TRBV7-2 to TRBJ2-1; 11 positions match TRBD2. Germline V gene data show CDR1 as SGHTA and CDR2 as FQGNSA. V was pared by 4 bases and J by 12 bases, with 8 bases of the junction left unmatched. This CDR3 spans 14 amino acids. CDR3 bases: TGTGCCAGCAGCTATGCTAGCGGGAGGCGGGGGCAGTTCTTC. It is translated as CASSYASGRRGQFF. The whole variable domain, filled in from reference TRBV7-2 and TRBJ2-1, reads GAGVSQSPSNKVTEKGKDVELRCDPISGHTALYWYRQSLGQGLEFLIYFQGNSAPDKSGLPSDRFSAERTGGSVSTLTIQRTQQEDSAVYLCASSYASGRRGQFFGPGTRLTVL.

V gene TRBV7-9 combines with J gene TRBJ2-7; 7 positions match TRBD1. The CDR3 is 12 amino acids. Germline-derived CDR1 and CDR2 are SEHNR and FQNEAQ (reference sequence). V shed 3 bases, J shed 6 bases, and the junction held 2 bases outside the gene matches. The CDR3: CASSFGTVEQYF. The CDR3, as DNA: TGTGCCAGCAGCTTCGGGACAGTCGAGCAGTACTTC.

This chain uses TRBV19 with TRBJ2-3, with 9 bases aligning to TRBD2. The ends lost 0 bases at V and 2 bases at J; junction bases unmatched: 6. This CDR3 has 17 residues. Germline CDR1 and CDR2: LNHDA and SQIVND (reference sequence). The CDR3 spells CASSIDHASGVTDTQYF. CDR3 DNA sequence: TGTGCCAGTAGTATAGATCATGCTAGCGGGGTCACAGATACGCAGTATTTT.

This chain joins TRBV5-4 and TRBJ2-7; weak D call: TRBD2 (6 bases). V shed 4 bases and J shed 7 bases, with 18 bases lying between them. This CDR3 is 14 amino acids long. Germline CDR1 is SGHNT and CDR2 is YYREEE (reference sequence). CDR3 residues: CASSRDSDLWEQYF. The CDR3 coding sequence is TGTGCCAGCAGCCGGGACTCCGACCTTTGGGAGCAGTACTTC.

This rearrangement joins TRBV20-1 to TRBJ2-1; TRBD2 matches at 10 bases. Germline loops: CDR1 DFQATT, CDR2 SNEGSKA (reference sequence). Unmatched junction bases numbered 8, after V lost 6 bases and J lost 0 bases. This CDR3 region has 16 residues. CDR3 in DNA: TGCAGTGCCAGAACGGCTAGCGGGAGCTCCTACAATGAGCAGTTCTTC. It translates to CSARTASGSSYNEQFF.

The table lists this clonotype with many counts. A read error may account for a junction end that differs from germline. This rearrangement joins TRBV5-1 to TRBJ2-1; 10 nucleotides align to TRBD2. The germline V gene encodes CDR1 SGHRS and CDR2 YFSETQ. This CDR3 is built from 17 residues. For the CDR3, the DNA is TGCGCCAGCAGCCCATCCGCTAGCGGGAGCTCCTACAATGGGCAGTTCTTC. Protein: CASSPSASGSSYNGQFF.

V and J are TRBV19 and TRBJ1-4; TRBD1 matches at 9 bases. The CDR3 extends over 15 amino acids. The germline V gene encodes CDR1 LNHDA and CDR2 SQIVND (reference sequence). Germline trimming cut 7 bases from V and 5 bases from J; bases unmatched to any gene: 8. CDR3 residues: CASTPGQGQNEKLFF. The CDR3 DNA sequence: TGTGCCAGTACCCCAGGACAGGGGCAAAATGAAAAACTGTTTTTT.

This clonotype was seen ten or more times. The chain links TRBV2 to TRBJ2-3; D call uncertain. This CDR3 comprises 14 residues. Germline CDR1 reads SNHLY; CDR2 reads FYNNEI. V was clipped by 0 bases and J by 3 bases, with 7 bases between them. DNA for the CDR3: TGTGCCAGCAGTGAAGCCGTGGGTACAGATACGCAGTATTTT. Translated, it gives CASSEAVGTDTQYF.

This clonotype was counted only a few times. V gene TRBV15 combines with J gene TRBJ1-1, with unresolved D. This CDR3 contains 13 residues. CDR1 and CDR2 from the germline V gene are LNHNV and YYDKDF (reference sequence). Deletions cut 8 bases from V and 3 bases from J, with 13 bases between. The CDR3 DNA sequence: TGTGCCACCCAGAAGGAACGGTACACTGAAGCTTTCTTT. Protein: CATQKERYTEAFF.

This clonotype was observed a few times. The chain combines TRBV15 with TRBJ1-2, with a weak D call TRBD1 (6 bases). This CDR3 comprises 14 residues. Between the trimmed V and J ends, which lost 2 bases and 8 bases, there was a span of 15 bases. Germline CDR1 reads LNHNV; CDR2 reads YYDKDF (reference sequence). The CDR3 sequence is CATSRLQGPGGYTF. The CDR3 DNA follows: TGTGCCACCAGCAGACTTCAGGGGCCGGGGGGCTACACCTTC.

Many counts were recorded for this clonotype. CDR3 DNA sequence: TGTGCCAGCAGTGGGGAATATTGGGACGAGCAGTACTTC. Protein: CASSGEYWDEQYF. V gene TRBV2 combines with J gene TRBJ2-7, with unresolved D. The germline CDR1 and CDR2 sequences are SNHLY and FYNNEI. CDR3 length equals 13 residues. The germline V and J ends were trimmed by 4 bases and 5 bases, with 12 bases remaining between them.

This clonotype has more than one count but fewer than ten. V and J are TRBV19 and TRBJ2-7; 13 bases align to TRBD2. The V and J ends lost 4 bases and 7 bases, in that order; junction bases with no gene match: 7. The CDR3 is 15 residues long. Germline V gene sequence: CDR1 LNHDA, CDR2 SQIVND (reference sequence). CDR3 sequence (DNA): TGTGCCAGTAGTACCGGACTAGCGGGAGAGAAGGAGCAGTACTTC. Its translation: CASSTGLAGEKEQYF.

The chain carries TRBV29-1 and TRBJ2-7; 9 bases map to TRBD1. Germline-derived CDR1 and CDR2 are SQVTM and ANQGSEA. The CDR3 is 14 amino acids. J gave up 0 bases and V 4 bases, and 4 bases lay outside the gene matches. In DNA form, the CDR3 reads TGCAGCGTTGCCGGGACAGGGAACTCCTACGAGCAGTACTTC. It encodes CSVAGTGNSYEQYF.

The chain links TRBV29-1 to TRBJ1-2; 12 bases are a match to TRBD1. Germline CDR1 is SQVTM and CDR2 is ANQGSEA. V shed 6 bases and J 0 bases; nucleotides not matched to a gene: 8. The length of the CDR3 is 16 residues. The CDR3 here is CSVTRDRGPTNYGYTF. The DNA of the CDR3 is TGCAGCGTGACCCGGGACAGGGGGCCTACTAACTATGGCTACACCTTC.

This clonotype was recorded at least ten times. The chain is built from TRBV7-2 and TRBJ2-6; possible D gene TRBD1, 5 bases. CDR3 length equals 17 residues. CDR1 and CDR2 from the germline V gene are SGHTA and FQGNSA. Deletions cut 4 bases from V and 0 bases from J, with 13 bases between. The CDR3 protein is CASSSRTLSSGANVLTF. DNA for the CDR3: TGTGCCAGCAGCTCCCGGACATTGAGCTCTGGGGCCAACGTCCTGACTTTC.

The chain links TRBV7-9 to TRBJ1-1; D is unclear. V was trimmed by 1 base and J by 0 bases, leaving 9 bases between them. CDR1 and CDR2 (germline): SEHNR, FQNEAQ (reference sequence). The CDR3 spans 15 residues. CDR3 sequence reads: CASSLGSDMNTEAFF. The CDR3 bases are TGTGCCAGCAGCTTAGGGTCAGACATGAACACTGAAGCTTTCTTT. Looking up the rest from reference TRBV7-9 and TRBJ1-1 gives the full variable domain: DTGVSQNPRHKITKRGQNVTFRCDPISEHNRLYWYRQTLGQGPEFLTYFQNEAQLEKSRLLSDRFSAERPKGSFSTLEIQRTEQGDSAMYLCASSLGSDMNTEAFFGQGTRLTVV.

The chain combines TRBV7-9 with TRBJ2-2; 10 bases match TRBD2. Germline V gene sequence: CDR1 SEHNR, CDR2 FQNEAQ (reference sequence). The trim removed 4 bases at V and 3 bases at J, leaving 5 bases unmatched. This CDR3 is built from 16 residues. CDR3 nucleotide sequence: TGTGCCAGCAGCTCTACAGCGGGAGGGGACACCGGGGAGCTGTTTTTT. Protein product: CASSSTAGGDTGELFF.

This clonotype has a count of ten or more. The rearrangement uses TRBV20-1 and TRBJ1-4; D not certain. Germline CDR1 DFQATT, CDR2 SNEGSKA (reference sequence). CDR3 length: 14 residues. CDR3 nucleotides: TGCTCTACGTCGAGTACTGCAACTAATGAAAAACTGTTTTTT. Its translation is CSTSSTATNEKLFF.